What follows is one TCR beta chain and its context. No antigen is known for it. No base-level quality is on record; no much larger clone is a single base apart. The cohort consisted of 650 to 850 healthy bone marrow donors. At the time of sampling, all cohort members were nominally healthy, though unrecorded immune exposures were likely present. The donor was CMV seronegative and was included in the group of 352 seronegative cohort members. A peripheral blood sample was provided by each donor, and peripheral blood mononuclear cells were used for TCR beta sequencing. The Qiagen DNeasy Blood Extraction Kit was used to extract genomic DNA from the blood cell samples. The data originate from a study of cytomegalovirus exposure and HLA in healthy donors (dated by TCRdb to 2016 to 2017). Notes on the research overall: An earlier analysis of roughly 630 of the donors reported more than 250 Gb of sequence data and some 120 million unique TCR beta sequences from 150 million to 200 million T cells. Roughly 300 gigabases of sequencing data and tens of millions of unique TCR sequences made up an early release that covered some 640 HLA-typed donors. Of the 398 genotyped donors, over 70% fell in the genetic ancestry cluster associated with self-reported Caucasian donors. The aim of the study was to test whether cataloging public T cell receptors could identify signatures of past pathogen exposure. The study used immunosequencing to profile the T cell repertoires of approximately 630 subjects and linked those repertoires to cytomegalovirus serostatus. Besides the first cohort of around 700 subjects, a separate validation cohort made up of about 120 different subjects was used. The study combined high-throughput TCR immunosequencing, statistical association of individual TCRs with disease status, and machine learning to predict cytomegalovirus infection status. In a later analysis, previously published TCR beta repertoires from 500 to 750 donors were re-analyzed and high-resolution HLA genotyping was added so that TCR occurrence patterns could be studied. Rather than using new phenotypic data, the later analysis identified candidate immune exposures from TCR beta sequences and from how often those sequences occurred across donors. An earlier analysis of some 500 of the donors applied high-throughput TCR beta sequencing to assess whether each TCR beta V gene segment acted as functional or pseudogenic. Donor age, sex, ethnicity and CMV serostatus were compiled alongside the repertoire data. In a later genetic analysis, genome-wide SNP genotypes for 398 of the 666 donors were used, and that subset was treated as a discovery cohort. All discovery cohort repertoires had been generated on a single sequencing platform. HLA typing included class I and class II loci at four-digit resolution. Typing coverage varied by locus: roughly 629-630 donors for A, B, C, DRB1 and DQB1; roughly 500 for DQA1; more than 600 for DPA1; roughly 470 for DPB1. A handful of DR-DQ haplotypes were treated as single units for association and clustering because of strong linkage in the cohort. Among approximately 370 genotyped donors of the cohort, an average of around 250,000 unique TCR beta nucleotide sequences was sequenced per donor, of which about 18% were non-productive. Beyond this particular receptor, the publication reports: Because counts were too low, around 18 rarely observed V segments, including chromosome 9 orphons, were left out of the earlier analysis of 500 to 650 of the donors. Presence/absence analyses assumed roughly uniform sequencing depth across donors, an assumption that may not hold. The authors suggested that the approach could potentially be extended to other disease states and immunological phenotypes. According to a later analysis, TCR association rates differed among HLA loci, with DRB1 alleles showing the most associated TCRs and HLA-C alleles showing the fewest. In vitro tests confirmed that a few of the cytomegalovirus-associated TCR beta chains recognize cytomegalovirus antigens. Most CMV-associated TCR beta chains appeared to be HLA-restricted in a later analysis, and the HLA associations seemed to be driven largely by CMV exposure. Because HLA typing was unavailable for some donors at each locus, only the typed subset was used in association tests. The classifier was reported to diagnose cytomegalovirus status with high specificity and sensitivity in both the original cohort and the validation cohort. Linkage disequilibrium might explain the correlated functional status among segregating V segments, but an unknown experimental factor could not be ruled out. According to a later genetic analysis, donors in an Asian-associated ancestry cluster had fewer N-insertions in productive TCRs than the roughly 670-donor mean. Compared with equally common non-associated chains, HLA-associated TCR beta chains in a later analysis were more clonally expanded and had lower generation probabilities. A later genetic analysis associated a missense DCLRE1C variant with V-gene and J-gene trimming of TCR beta chains, and an independent cohort replicated the association. A further reported finding was that TCR beta sequences accurately predicted the HLA-A and HLA-B alleles for most subjects in the first cohort. A later analysis associated 16,951 TCR beta sequences with specific HLA alleles at a false discovery rate of 0.05. According to a later analysis, parvovirus B19, influenza, CMV and Epstein-Barr virus appeared linked to several top co-occurrence clusters. A total of 150 to 200 TCR beta chains were listed by the study as associated with cytomegalovirus. CMV serostatus was the only immune exposure information available for the cohort. In an earlier analysis of fewer than 700 of the donors, most TCR beta V segments appeared in productive rearrangements about 90% or about 30% of the time, broadly matching IMGT annotations. A cluster of highly shared sequence variants was judged likely to be a technical artifact of the sequencing pipeline. Some IMGT-functional V segments, including TRBV6-2 and TRBV6-3, could not be told apart with the 87-base-pair reads, so those segments were excluded. Across donors, most TCR sequences were observed very rarely, whereas some public TCRs were present in many individuals. Assigning TCR associations to individual alleles was difficult when HLA alleles, especially DR and DQ, strongly co-occurred. This cohort had only TCR beta chains sequenced, and the lack of alpha or paired-chain data limited which features could be detected.

Library generation was performed with the immunoSEQ multiplex PCR assay. The multiplex PCR relied on a mix of 60 forward primers for TCR Vbeta segments and 13 reverse primers for TCR Jbeta segments. The CDR3 region of rearranged TCR beta genes was amplified from genomic DNA by a multiplex PCR assay. Amplified TCR beta libraries were sequenced as 87-base-pair reads on the Illumina HiSeq System. From the authors' description of their analysis: A later analysis tallied approximately 87 million unique TCR beta chains across the 640 or so repertoires, and around 9.9 million of those chains were shared by two or more donors. A nearest-neighbor algorithm error-corrected the raw reads and collapsed the reads into unique sequences, merging closely related sequences to remove PCR and sequencing errors. CDR3 sequences were aligned to IMGT reference sequences to assign V, D and J gene segments. For a sequence to be retained, a match of at least six nucleotides to both a V gene segment and a J gene segment was required. A rearrangement counted as productive if the CDR3 had no stop codons and remained in frame with V and J, and every other rearrangement counted as non-productive. CDR3 was defined according to IMGT convention as the region running from the second conserved V-encoded cysteine to the conserved J-encoded phenylalanine. In an earlier analysis of around 640 of the donors, sequences lacking an unambiguous match to a single V gene segment were excluded. In an earlier analysis of approximately 590 of the donors, a V segment was called functional when productive rearrangements were above 56.7%, and segregating when the standard deviation between donors exceeded 5%. To diagnose cytomegalovirus status from the catalog of TCR beta chain sequences, a statistical classification framework was built. A later analysis assigned V and J genes by comparing TCR nucleotide sequences with IMGT/GENE-DB human TR gene sequences. The TCRdist pipeline was used in a later analysis to assign CDR3 sequences and most-parsimonious VDJ recombination scenarios. A later analysis defined each TCR beta chain by its CDR3 amino acid sequence plus V-gene family, and excluded reads lacking a unique V-gene family. A later analysis removed 500 to 650 highly shared, low-generation-probability nucleotide sequences to deal with suspected cross-contamination and a sequencing artifact. For each public chain, a later analysis derived a clonal expansion index from normalized ranks of inferred template counts within each repertoire. In a later analysis, generation probabilities were computed using a VDJ recombination model fitted to out-of-frame rearrangements, and the results were checked against IGoR. A later analysis scored TCR-TCR, TCR-HLA and TCR-CMV co-occurrence with hypergeometric tests, applying a repertoire-size bias correction to TCR pairs. To estimate false discovery rates, a later analysis permuted the HLA or CMV assignments 20 times. A later analysis grouped co-occurring TCRs with DBSCAN, adding TCRdist sequence similarity when clustering within HLA-allele-positive subsets. For co-occurrence clustering, repertoires with fewer than 30,000 or more than 120,000 public chains were excluded, along with four or five repertoires with anomalous nucleotide sharing. TCRdb's version of the immuneACCESS table is confined to in-frame rearrangements and falls short of the full clone set. An unresolved V gene accounts for under half of the shortfall where checked; the remainder is of unknown origin. V and J calls plus clone size are reproduced from that table; the DNA served to infer D and trimming. The sample table holds about 67,000 clones, of which about four fifths were seen once. In total, the top ten clones hold roughly 2.9% of the sample.

Reading from cysteine to phenylalanine, the CDR3 counts 17 amino acids. Only the CDR3 DNA is retained, 51 bases long and in frame from the first base. The CDR1 and CDR2 encoded by the germline V gene (reference sequence) are SEHNR and FQNEAQ. The germline ends are 20 bases apart after V is trimmed by 5 bases and J by 3 bases. The sequence derives from a woman aged 25 to 39 in good health and CMV-seronegative. The chain links TRBV7-9 with TRBJ2-1; TRBD2 might be the D gene, on 6 matching bases. Specimen: PBMCs. The CDR3 in this case is CASSLQLAHLVYNEQFF. The sequenced DNA is TGTGCCAGCAGCCTCCAACTAGCCCACCTCGTCTACAATGAGCAGTTCTTC.